This T cell receptor (beta chain) was recorded in a study of shared clonotypes between healthy human individuals. Overall study: The study enrolled a couple of women and three men aged 18 to 49. There were three CD4 naive, three CD4 memory, two CD8 naive and one CD8 memory plates per donor. Points from the study as a whole: The rarefaction results pointed to incomplete sorted-subset sequencing despite large depth.

Remarks on this clone: Its antigen is undetermined. This sample includes further DNA sequences coding for the same CDR3.

Sequencing was performed with immunoSEQ multiplex PCR; in TCRdb, only in-frame clones are kept and a portion is missing. Of about 680,000 clones detected, 92% appear once; the ten largest clones hold more than 20%. Per the germline V gene, CDR1 is LNHNV and CDR2 is YYDKDF (reference sequence). The CDR3 is 14 residues long. Trimming left V 0 bases short and J 6 bases short, with 8 bases between. Positively selected for CCR7, the CD45RO-negative cells used as naive CD8 cells excluded terminally differentiated effector memory CD45RA+ cells. Every contributor of samples was a Caucasian grown-up residing in Nashville, Tennessee.

The source of this sequence is a man under 40 in good health. The specimen sequenced was naive CD8+ T cells sorted from blood. The rearrangement links TRBV15 to TRBJ2-2; maybe TRBD2 (5 bases). The CDR3 spells CATSRDRGAGELFF. CDR3 coding DNA: TGTGCCACCAGCAGAGATCGGGGAGCCGGGGAGCTGTTTTTT.